This TCR beta chain was observed in a study of T-cell memory formation after mild COVID-19. This CDR3 comprises 14 residues. Between the trimmed V and J ends, which lost 10 bases and 5 bases, there was a span of 19 bases. The germline V gene has CDR1 PRHDT and CDR2 FYEKMQ (reference sequence). TCRdb fed the 5' RACE reads into MiXCR, producing one record per CDR3 protein. The data hold fewer than 350,000 distinct CDR3 sequences, with 14% observed a single time. Sequencing was performed on PBMCs or a T cell subset sorted from them (not recorded which). The chain is built from TRBV13 and TRBJ2-3; D tentatively reads TRBD1 or TRBD2 (7 bases each). This receptor was identified in a man in his late teens or twenties who had mild COVID-19 (a few samples of this study predate the infection). Cell type and time point are not known. CDR3 DNA: TGTGCCACCCAGGGGGGGGGCACGGGAGATACGCAGTATTTT. Residues: CATQGGGTGDTQYF.